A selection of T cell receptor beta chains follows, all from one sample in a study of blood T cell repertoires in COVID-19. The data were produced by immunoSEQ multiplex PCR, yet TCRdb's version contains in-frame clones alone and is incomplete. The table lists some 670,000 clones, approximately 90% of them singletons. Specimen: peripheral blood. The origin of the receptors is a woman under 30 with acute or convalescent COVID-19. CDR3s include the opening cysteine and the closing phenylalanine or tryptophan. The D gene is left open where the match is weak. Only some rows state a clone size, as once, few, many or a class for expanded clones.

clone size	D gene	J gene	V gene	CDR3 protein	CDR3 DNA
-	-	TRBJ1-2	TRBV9	CASRDRYSNYGYTF	TGTGCCAGCAGAGACAGGTACAGCAACTATGGCTACACCTTC
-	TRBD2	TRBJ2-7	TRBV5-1	CASSLVMYVAGGPTYEQYF	TGCGCCAGCAGCTTGGTGATGTACGTTGCGGGGGGGCCTACCTACGAGCAGTACTTC
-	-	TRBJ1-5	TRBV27	CASSLGWGGNQPQHF	TGTGCCAGCAGTTTAGGTTGGGGGGGGAATCAGCCCCAGCATTTT
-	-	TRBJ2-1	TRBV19	CASMAPPSYNEQFF	TGTGCCAGTATGGCCCCACCCTCCTACAATGAGCAGTTCTTC
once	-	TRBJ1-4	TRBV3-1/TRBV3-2	CASSRGVDYINQKLFF	TGTGCCAGCAGCCGAGGAGTGGACTACATAAACCAAAAACTGTTTTTT
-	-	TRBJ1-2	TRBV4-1	CASSLILGGDYGYTF	TGCGCCAGCAGCTTAATCCTCGGGGGGGACTATGGCTACACCTTC
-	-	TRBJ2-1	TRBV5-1	CASSKPNNEQFF	TGCGCCAGCAGCAAACCTAACAATGAGCAGTTCTTC
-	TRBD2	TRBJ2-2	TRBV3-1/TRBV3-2	CASSQDRLAGLTGELFF	TGTGCCAGCAGCCAAGATAGGCTAGCGGGTCTCACCGGGGAGCTGTTTTTT
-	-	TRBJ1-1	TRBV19	CASRAGAEAFF	TGTGCCAGCAGAGCCGGGGCTGAAGCTTTCTTT
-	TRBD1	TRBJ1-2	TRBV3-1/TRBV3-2	CASSQDRADRGGPNYGYTF	TGTGCCAGCAGCCAAGATCGGGCGGACAGAGGGGGCCCCAACTATGGCTACACCTTC
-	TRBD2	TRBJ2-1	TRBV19	CASSIHPGTSGNNEQFF	TGTGCCAGTAGTATACATCCCGGGACTAGCGGTAACAATGAGCAGTTCTTC
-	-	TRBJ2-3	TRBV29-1	CSVEAGLGNTQYF	TGCAGCGTTGAGGCGGGGTTGGGGAATACGCAGTATTTT
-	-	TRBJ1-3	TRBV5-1	CASSLAPGAGNTIYF	TGCGCCAGCAGCTTGGCCCCAGGGGCTGGAAACACCATATATTTT
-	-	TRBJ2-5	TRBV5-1	CASSFGGSETQYF	TGCGCCAGCAGCTTTGGAGGTTCAGAGACCCAGTACTTC
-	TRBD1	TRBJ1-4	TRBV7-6	CASSSRDRATNEKLFF	TGTGCCAGCAGCAGCCGGGACAGGGCAACTAATGAAAAACTGTTTTTT
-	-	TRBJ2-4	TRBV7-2	CASSRLRQAKNIQYF	TGTGCCAGCAGCCGCCTAAGACAGGCCAAAAACATTCAGTACTTC
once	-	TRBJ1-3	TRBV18	CASSLPEHSGNTIYF	TGTGCCAGCTCGCTCCCTGAACACTCTGGAAACACCATATATTTT
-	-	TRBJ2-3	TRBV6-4	CASSSQWALTDTQYF	TGTGCCAGCAGCTCCCAGTGGGCCCTCACAGATACGCAGTATTTT
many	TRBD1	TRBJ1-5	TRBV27	CASSSRDRGWDQPQHF	TGTGCCAGCAGTTCCCGGGACAGGGGCTGGGATCAGCCCCAGCATTTT
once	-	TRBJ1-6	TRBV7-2	CASSLGFRNSPLHF	TGTGCCAGCAGCTTAGGGTTTAGAAATTCACCCCTCCACTTT
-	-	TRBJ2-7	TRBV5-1	CASSADLYEQYF	TGCGCCAGCAGCGCGGACTTGTACGAGCAGTACTTC
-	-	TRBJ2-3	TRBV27	CASSWGQQRTDTQYF	TGTGCCAGCAGCTGGGGGCAACAGCGCACAGATACGCAGTATTTT
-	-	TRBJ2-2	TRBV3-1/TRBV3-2	CASSQDFQVGTGELFF	TGTGCCAGCAGCCAAGATTTCCAGGTGGGCACCGGGGAGCTGTTTTTT